A selection of T cell receptor beta chains follows, all from one sample in a study of relationships among human T cell subsets. TCRdb re-called the multiplex PCR reads with MiXCR, one entry per CDR3 protein. The profile shows around 5,000 distinct CDR3 sequences, about 77% of them singletons. Source material: total T cells sorted from blood. The source is a man in his forties or fifties in good health. The conserved cysteine and the conserved F or W are not part of the CDR3 here. A D gene is named only where the DNA matches it firmly.

v_call	j_call	d_call	cdr3_aa
TRBV6-1	TRBJ1-1	NA	ASSVGSSRAF
TRBV6-1	TRBJ2-5	NA	ASKELETQY
TRBV4-1	TRBJ1-3	NA	ASSQDRSSGNTIY
TRBV5-5	TRBJ2-1	NA	ASSSGTQSYNEQF
TRBV18	TRBJ2-7	TRBD1	ASSPGTGSEQY
TRBV28	TRBJ1-5	NA	ASRPELNQPQH
TRBV11-2	TRBJ1-6	NA	ASSQTGYNSPLH
TRBV14	TRBJ2-3	NA	ASSHLGADTQY
TRBV5-4	TRBJ2-1	TRBD1	ASSQTGDEQF
TRBV12-3/TRBV12-4	TRBJ2-6	NA	ASTDGQPGANVLT
TRBV7-8	TRBJ2-3	TRBD2	ASSRGTSGGDTQY
TRBV10-3	TRBJ2-4	NA	AISEREQNIQY
TRBV20-1	TRBJ2-1	NA	SARRAHNEQF